This TCR beta chain was identified during a study of cytomegalovirus exposure and HLA in healthy donors. The PCR employed 60 Vbeta primers together with 13 Jbeta primers. Here immunoSEQ multiplex PCR was the method, and the copy in TCRdb shows in-frame clones only, minus some. Of around 80,000 clones in the sample, around 10% are singletons; the top ten hold over 20%. This clone was counted only a few times. Trimming took off 3 bases at V and 10 bases at J, with 13 bases between the two ends. Germline V gene sequence: CDR1 SGHVS, CDR2 FQNEAQ. The CDR3 spans 13 residues. The chain employs TRBV7-8 and TRBJ2-4; TRBD2 is a possible D gene (5 bases). The sequence was collected from a man aged 55 to 70 in good health and CMV-seropositive. The sample was PBMCs. The CDR3 nucleotides are TGTGCCAGCAGCTTGGCTAGCTATCCTATTCAGTACTTC. This codes for CASSLASYPIQYF.